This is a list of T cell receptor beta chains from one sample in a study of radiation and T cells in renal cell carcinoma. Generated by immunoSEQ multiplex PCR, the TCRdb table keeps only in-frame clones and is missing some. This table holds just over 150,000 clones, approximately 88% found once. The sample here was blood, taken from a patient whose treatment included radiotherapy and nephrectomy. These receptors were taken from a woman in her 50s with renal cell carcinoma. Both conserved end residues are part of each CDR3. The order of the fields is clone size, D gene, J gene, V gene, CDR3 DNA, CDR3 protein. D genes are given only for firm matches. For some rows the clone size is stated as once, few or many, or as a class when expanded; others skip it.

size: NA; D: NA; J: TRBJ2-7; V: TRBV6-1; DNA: TGTGCCAGCAGTGATTCGTGGGGGAACCTCAGCTTC; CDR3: CASSDSWGNLSF
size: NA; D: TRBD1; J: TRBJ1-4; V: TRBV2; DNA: TGTGCCAGCACCCGACAGGGATACGTGTCTAATGAAAAACTGTTTTTT; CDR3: CASTRQGYVSNEKLFF
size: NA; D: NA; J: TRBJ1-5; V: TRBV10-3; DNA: TGTGCCATCAGTGAGGCCGGGCTCAGCAATCAGCCCCAGCATTTT; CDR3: CAISEAGLSNQPQHF
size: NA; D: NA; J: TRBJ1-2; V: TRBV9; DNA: TGTGCCAGCAGCTCGCGCTCTAACGTCTTCGGCTACACCTTC; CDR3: CASSSRSNVFGYTF
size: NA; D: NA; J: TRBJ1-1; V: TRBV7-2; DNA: TGTGCCAGCAGCTTAACGGAGGGCACTGAAGCTTTCTTT; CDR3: CASSLTEGTEAFF
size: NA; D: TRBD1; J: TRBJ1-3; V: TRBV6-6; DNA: TGTGCCAGCAGCCGAGGACAGGGGGGAAACACCATATATTTT; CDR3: CASSRGQGGNTIYF
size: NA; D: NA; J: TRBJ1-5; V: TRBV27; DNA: TGTGCCAGCAGTTTATTGGGCTCTATGGGCAATCAGCCCCAGCATTTT; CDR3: CASSLLGSMGNQPQHF
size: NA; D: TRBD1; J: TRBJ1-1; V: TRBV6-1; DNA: TGTGCCAGCAGGCAGGGACAGTCCCCGTCTGAAGCTTTCTTT; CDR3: CASRQGQSPSEAFF
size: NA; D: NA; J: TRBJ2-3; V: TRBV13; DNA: TGTGCCAGCAGCTTGGGGGGCACAGATACGCAGTATTTT; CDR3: CASSLGGTDTQYF
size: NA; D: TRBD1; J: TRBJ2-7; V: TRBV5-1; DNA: TGCGCCAGCAGCGACAACACCGGGACAGTGACCTACGAGCAGTACTTC; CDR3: CASSDNTGTVTYEQYF
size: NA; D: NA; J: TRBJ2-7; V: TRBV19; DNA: TGTGCCGGTCGGAGGGGGGGGTCCTACGAGCAGTACTTC; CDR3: CAGRRGGSYEQYF
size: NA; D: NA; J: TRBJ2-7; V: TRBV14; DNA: TGTGCCAGCAGCCTTTCCGGCGCAGACTTAGCCTACGAGCAGTACTTC; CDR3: CASSLSGADLAYEQYF
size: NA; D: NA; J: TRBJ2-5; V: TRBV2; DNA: TGTGCCAGCAGCATTGGACAGACTTTCGAGACCCAGTACTTC; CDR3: CASSIGQTFETQYF
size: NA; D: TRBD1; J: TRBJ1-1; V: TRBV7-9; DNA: TGTGCCAGCAGGCCGACAGGGGAGTTCATGAACACTGAAGCTTTCTTT; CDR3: CASRPTGEFMNTEAFF
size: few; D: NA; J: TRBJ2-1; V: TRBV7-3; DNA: TGTGCCAGCAGCCCTGGGGGCCTTAACAATGAGCAGTTCTTC; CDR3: CASSPGGLNNEQFF
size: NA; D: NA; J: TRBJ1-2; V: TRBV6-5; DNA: TGTGCCAGCAGTTACGTCCTGAAATATGGCTACACCTTC; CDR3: CASSYVLKYGYTF